The sequence of this TCR beta chain was determined in a study of blood T cell repertoires in COVID-19. This clone appeared a few times. Per the original data handling: Reference gene primers were amplified, and this amplification served to estimate nucleated cell counts. Generated by immunoSEQ multiplex PCR, the TCRdb table keeps only in-frame clones and is missing some. D and trimming were read from the DNA, whereas the V and J calls and clone size are those reported in that table. The data show tens of thousands of clones, under 85% seen once. CDR1 is GTSNPN and CDR2 is SVGIG in the germline V gene (reference sequence). This CDR3 contains 14 residues. The V end lost 3 bases, the J end lost 1 base, and 12 bases lay between the germline ends.

Sequenced material: peripheral blood. This rearrangement joins TRBV30 to TRBJ1-1; D gene ambiguous. The clonotype comes from a man in his fifties or sixties with acute or convalescent COVID-19. The CDR3 bases are TGTGCCTGGAGAAGCGGGCCAAGGAACACTGAAGCTTTCTTT. Encoded protein: CAWRSGPRNTEAFF.